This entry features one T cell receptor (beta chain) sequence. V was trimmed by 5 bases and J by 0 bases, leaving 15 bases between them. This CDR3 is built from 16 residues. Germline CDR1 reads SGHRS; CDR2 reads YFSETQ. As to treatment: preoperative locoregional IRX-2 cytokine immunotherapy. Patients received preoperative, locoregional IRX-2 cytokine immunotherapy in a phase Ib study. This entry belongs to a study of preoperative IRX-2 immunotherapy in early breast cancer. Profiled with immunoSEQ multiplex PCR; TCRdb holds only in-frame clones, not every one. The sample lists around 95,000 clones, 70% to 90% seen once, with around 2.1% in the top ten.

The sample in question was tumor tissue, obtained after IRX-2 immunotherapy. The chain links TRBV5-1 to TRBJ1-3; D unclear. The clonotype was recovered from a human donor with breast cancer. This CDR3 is CASRPTTPSSGNTIYF. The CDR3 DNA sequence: TGCGCCAGCAGACCAACGACACCAAGCTCTGGAAACACCATATATTTT. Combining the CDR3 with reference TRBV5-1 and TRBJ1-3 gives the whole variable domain KAGVTQTPRYLIKTRGQQVTLSCSPISGHRSVSWYQQTPGQGLQFLFEYFSETQRNKGNFPGRFSGRQFSNSRSEMNVSTLELGDSALYLCASRPTTPSSGNTIYFGEGSWLTVV.